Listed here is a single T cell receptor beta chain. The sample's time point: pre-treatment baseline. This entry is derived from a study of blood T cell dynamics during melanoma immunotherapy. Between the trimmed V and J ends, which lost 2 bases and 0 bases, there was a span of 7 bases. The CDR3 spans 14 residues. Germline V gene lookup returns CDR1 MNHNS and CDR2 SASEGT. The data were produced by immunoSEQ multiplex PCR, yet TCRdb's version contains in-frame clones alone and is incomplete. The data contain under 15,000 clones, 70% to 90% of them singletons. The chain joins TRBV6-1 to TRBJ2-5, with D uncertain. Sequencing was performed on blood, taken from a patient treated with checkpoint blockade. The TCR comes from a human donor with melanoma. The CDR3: CASSEIAYQETQYF. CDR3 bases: TGTGCCAGCAGTGAAATCGCATACCAAGAGACCCAGTACTTC.